The 8 T cell receptor beta chains reported below all come from one sample, sequenced in a study of blood T cell repertoires in COVID-19. Sequencing used immunoSEQ multiplex PCR; TCRdb keeps in-frame clones, though not all of them. The sample has under 65,000 clones, roughly 70% seen once; the top ten hold approximately 14%. Sequencing was carried out using peripheral blood. These TCRs come from a woman aged 70 to 79 with acute or convalescent COVID-19.

The chain combines TRBV9 with TRBJ2-7, with a possible D match to TRBD1 (5 bases). Trimming left V 4 bases short and J 2 bases short, with 10 bases between. Germline-derived CDR1 and CDR2 are SGDLS and YYNGEE. The CDR3 is made up of 13 amino acids. The CDR3 region is CASSQGLTYEQYF. The DNA of the CDR3 is TGTGCCAGCAGCCAGGGTCTCACCTACGAGCAGTACTTC.

V is TRBV18 and J is TRBJ2-7; D is perhaps TRBD2 (7 bases). CDR3 length equals 15 residues. V was cut by 6 bases and J by 0 bases, with 15 bases left in between. Looked up from germline, CDR1 is KGHSH and CDR2 is LQKENI. The chain's CDR3 is CASSLGRGSSYEQYF. The CDR3 DNA reads TGTGCCAGCTCCCTTGGGAGGGGGAGCTCCTACGAGCAGTACTTC.

The chain links TRBV15 to TRBJ1-2, with D perhaps matching TRBD1 (5 bases). CDR3 length: 16 residues. Trimming took 5 bases from V and 0 from J, leaving 16 bases between them. CDR1 and CDR2 from the germline V gene are LNHNV and YYDKDF (reference sequence). The CDR3 coding sequence is TGTGCCACCAGCCCTGCGGGGAAAGGGGCTAACTATGGCTACACCTTC. Protein product: CATSPAGKGANYGYTF.

The rearrangement links TRBV30 to TRBJ2-2; 10 bases fit TRBD1. This CDR3 comprises 17 residues. Germline-derived CDR1 and CDR2 are GTSNPN and SVGIG (reference sequence). The ends lost 0 bases at V and 4 bases at J; junction bases unmatched: 8. DNA of the CDR3: TGTGCCTGGAGTGTCCCCCGGGACAGGGGACGCACCGGGGAGCTGTTTTTT. Translating it yields CAWSVPRDRGRTGELFF. Full variable domain (outside the CDR3, taken from reference TRBV30 and TRBJ2-2): SQTIHQWPATLVQPVGSPLSLECTVEGTSNPNLYWYRQAAGRGLQLLFYSVGIGQISSEVPQNLSASRPQDRQFILSSKKLLLSDSGFYLCAWSVPRDRGRTGELFFGEGSRLTVL.

This chain connects TRBV27 to TRBJ1-2, with 8 bases lining up with TRBD1. The V and J ends lost 2 bases and 8 bases, in that order; junction bases with no gene match: 7. The germline V gene encodes CDR1 MNHEY and CDR2 SMNVEV (reference sequence). The length of the CDR3 is 14 residues. The CDR3 reads CASSLVTGGGGYTF. CDR3 nucleotide sequence: TGTGCCAGCAGTTTAGTCACAGGGGGAGGGGGCTACACCTTC.

The chain links TRBV5-5 to TRBJ2-2; 9 positions agree with TRBD1. The CDR3 extends over 15 amino acids. Trimming took 5 bases from V and 3 from J; bases not matched to a gene: 5. CDR1 is SGHKS and CDR2 is YYEKEE in the germline V gene (reference sequence). CDR3 in DNA: TGTGCCAGCAGTCCCGGGACAGGGTACACCGGGGAGCTGTTTTTT. Its translation: CASSPGTGYTGELFF.

This chain joins TRBV10-3 and TRBJ1-1; weak D call: TRBD1 (5 bases). CDR3 length: 16 residues. From germline, CDR1 is ENHRY and CDR2 SYGVKD. Trimming removed 4 bases from V and 1 base from J, with 16 bases in between. This CDR3 reads CAISALTGERNTEAFF. In DNA form, the CDR3 reads TGTGCCATCAGTGCACTTACGGGGGAGAGGAACACTGAAGCTTTCTTT.

This clone was counted only a few times. V gene TRBV5-1 combines with J gene TRBJ2-7; 10 bases align to TRBD1. CDR3 length: 15 amino acids. J gave up 6 bases and V 4 bases, and 10 bases lay outside the gene matches. Germline V gene lookup returns CDR1 SGHRS and CDR2 YFSETQ. CDR3 amino acids: CASSRGDRGATEQYF. CDR3 nucleotide sequence: TGCGCCAGCAGCCGGGGGGACAGGGGCGCGACCGAGCAGTACTTC.